This T cell receptor beta chain emerged from a study of blood T cell repertoires in COVID-19. Some clones are missing from TCRdb's copy, which holds only in-frame ones; the method was immunoSEQ multiplex PCR. Of about 220,000 clones listed, around 82% are singletons. Those enrolled, adults aged about 18 to 89 years, came from about two dozen US areas. This clonotype was obtained from a woman aged 50 to 60 who had been exposed to COVID-19. Sequences were obtained from PBMCs or T cells enriched from blood (not recorded which).

CDR3 in DNA: TGTGCCAGCAGCTTAGCGGGGACTAGCGGGGGGGCCCACAATGAGCAGTTCTTC. This gives the protein CASSLAGTSGGAHNEQFF. The chain uses TRBV7-2 and TRBJ2-1; 16 bases match TRBD2. Germline V lookup: CDR1 SGHTA, CDR2 FQGNSA. Unmatched junction bases numbered 4, after V lost 0 bases and J lost 5 bases. The CDR3 is 18 amino acids. The entire variable domain, with the rest obtained from reference TRBV7-2 and TRBJ2-1, is as follows: GAGVSQSPSNKVTEKGKDVELRCDPISGHTALYWYRQSLGQGLEFLIYFQGNSAPDKSGLPSDRFSAERTGGSVSTLTIQRTQQEDSAVYLCASSLAGTSGGAHNEQFFGPGTRLTVL.